These 16 T cell receptor beta chains were sequenced from one sample in a study of shared clonotypes between healthy human individuals. Generated by immunoSEQ multiplex PCR, the TCRdb table keeps only in-frame clones and is missing some. Of about 2.4 million clones listed, 90% to 95% are singletons. Sample: naive CD4+ T cells from PBMCs. The subset denotes: CD45RA+ positively selected. All receptors come from a man younger than 35 in good health. Some clones in this sample may be carry-over from other donors' samples.

With regard to this clone: Other nucleotide sequences from this sample produce the same CDR3. The chain employs TRBV5-1 and TRBJ2-3; D is uncertain. The germline V and J ends were trimmed by 1 base and 0 bases, with 6 bases remaining between them. The CDR3 is 14 residues long. Per germline, CDR1 SGHRS and CDR2 YFSETQ. Here the CDR3 reads CASSLFLSTDTQYF. The CDR3 DNA follows: TGCGCCAGCAGCTTGTTCCTGAGCACAGATACGCAGTATTTT.

V and J are TRBV10-3 and TRBJ1-5; no clear D. CDR1 ENHRY and CDR2 SYGVKD come from the germline V gene. The CDR3 sequence is 15 residues long. V lost 4 bases and J lost 1, with 11 bases in between. The CDR3 nucleotides read TGTGCCATCAGTGCGGCTGGGCAGAGCAATCAGCCCCAGCATTTT. This translates into CAISAAGQSNQPQHF.

The V and J genes are TRBV2 and TRBJ2-7; D may be TRBD1 (5 bases). The CDR3 totals 14 residues. Germline V gene lookup returns CDR1 SNHLY and CDR2 FYNNEI. V lost 7 bases to trimming and J lost 4 bases, with 17 bases between them. CDR3 in amino acids: CASTPERRQYEQYF. The CDR3 nucleotides are TGTGCCAGCACCCCCGAGAGGAGACAGTACGAGCAGTACTTC. The whole variable domain, remainder taken from reference TRBV2 and TRBJ2-7, is EPEVTQTPSHQVTQMGQEVILRCVPISNHLYFYWYRQILGQKVEFLVSFYNNEISEKSEIFDDQFSVERPDGSNFTLKIRSTKLEDSAMYFCASTPERRQYEQYFGPGTRLTVT.

The gene calls are TRBV7-2 and TRBJ2-7; a possible D gene is TRBD2 (5 bases). The V end was cut by 4 bases, the J end by 4 bases, with 8 bases between. There are 12 residues in the CDR3. CDR1 and CDR2 (germline): SGHTA, FQGNSA. The DNA of the CDR3 is TGTGCCAGCAGCTCGAGGAGGTACGAGCAGTACTTC. Amino acids: CASSSRRYEQYF.

CDR3 in DNA: TGTGCCAGTAGTCTCGGGGCCTATAGCAATCAGCCCCAGCATTTT. It codes for CASSLGAYSNQPQHF. This chain links TRBV19 with TRBJ1-5; perhaps TRBD1 as D (5 bases). CDR1 and CDR2 from the germline V gene are LNHDA and SQIVND (reference sequence). The length of the CDR3 is 15 residues. Deletions cut 5 bases from V and 0 bases from J, with 11 bases between.

The chain uses TRBV7-9 and TRBJ2-4; TRBD2 matches at 14 bases. J gave up 9 bases and V 1 base, and 2 bases lay outside the gene matches. Germline V gene data show CDR1 as SEHNR and CDR2 as FQNEAQ (reference sequence). This CDR3 spans 15 amino acids. The CDR3 coding sequence is TGTGCCAGCAGCTTAGGCGGGACTAGCGGGAGCATTCAGTACTTC. Translation gives CASSLGGTSGSIQYF.

Comment on this clone: The same CDR3 also results from other DNA sequences found in this sample. The chain links TRBV30 to TRBJ1-2; TRBD1 agrees at 8 bases. V shed 3 bases and J 7 bases; nucleotides not matched to a gene: 1. The CDR3 runs 11 residues. The V gene's germline CDR1 is GTSNPN and CDR2 SVGIG (reference sequence). The CDR3 DNA reads TGTGCCTGGAGCGACAGGGGTGGCTACACCTTC. This codes for CAWSDRGGYTF. The full variable domain, its missing parts supplied by reference TRBV30 and TRBJ1-2, is SQTIHQWPATLVQPVGSPLSLECTVEGTSNPNLYWYRQAAGRGLQLLFYSVGIGQISSEVPQNLSASRPQDRQFILSSKKLLLSDSGFYLCAWSDRGGYTFGSGTRLTVV.

This rearrangement joins TRBV15 to TRBJ1-4; D gene uncertain. Trimming shortened V by 0 bases and J by 4 bases, and 6 bases separated the two germline ends. CDR1 and CDR2 (germline): LNHNV, YYDKDF (reference sequence). This CDR3 spans 14 amino acids. The CDR3 coding sequence is TGTGCCACCAGCAGAGATTTTAGTAATGAAAAACTGTTTTTT. As protein: CATSRDFSNEKLFF.

This chain uses TRBV29-1 with TRBJ2-3, with 12 bases lining up with TRBD2. The CDR3 consists of 15 residues. V lost 6 bases, J lost 3 bases, and 7 bases stayed unmatched. CDR1 SQVTM and CDR2 ANQGSEA come from the germline V gene. For the CDR3, the DNA is TGCAGCGTCCAGCTTACTAGCGGGGGGACAGATACGCAGTATTTT. Protein sequence: CSVQLTSGGTDTQYF.

The chain recombines TRBV7-9 with TRBJ2-2; unclear D gene. V was cut by 6 bases and J by 4 bases, with 12 bases left in between. Germline V CDR1 and CDR2: SEHNR, FQNEAQ (reference sequence). The CDR3 length is 14 residues. CDR3 DNA sequence: TGTGCCAGCAGTCAAGTTAATTTCACCGGGGAGCTGTTTTTT. Protein product: CASSQVNFTGELFF.

The chain combines TRBV7-3 with TRBJ2-1; 8 bases match TRBD1. CDR3 size: 14 residues. V lost 6 bases and J lost 6; bases outside the gene matches: 7. Germline V gives CDR1 SGHTA, CDR2 FQGTGA. The CDR3 DNA reads as TGTGCCAGCAGTTCGATGACAGGGGCCAATGAGCAGTTCTTC. This translates into CASSSMTGANEQFF.

The chain recombines TRBV27 with TRBJ2-2; no firm D call. The germline V and J ends were trimmed by 1 base and 1 base, with 4 bases remaining between them. This CDR3 contains 14 residues. The germline CDR1 and CDR2 sequences are MNHEY and SMNVEV (reference sequence). The CDR3 protein is CASSLYGNTGELFF. The CDR3 nucleotides read TGTGCCAGCAGTTTATACGGGAACACCGGGGAGCTGTTTTTT.

V and J are TRBV11-2 and TRBJ2-7, with 10 bases identical to TRBD1. The CDR3 is 14 residues long. With 0 bases clipped from V and 9 bases from J, the junction kept 5 bases outside the gene matches. CDR1 is SGHAT, CDR2 FQNNGV, per germline. The CDR3 nucleotides are TGTGCCAGCAGCTTAGATGGGACAGGGGACCCGCAGTACTTC. It translates to CASSLDGTGDPQYF.

With regard to this clone: Different DNA sequences within this sample yield the same CDR3. This chain uses TRBV18 with TRBJ2-5; TRBD1 matches at 7 bases. This CDR3 is 13 amino acids long. J lost 5 bases, V lost 1 base, and 1 base had no gene match. Germline values: CDR1 KGHSH, CDR2 LQKENI. The CDR3 spells CASSPQGAETQYF. The CDR3, as DNA: TGTGCCAGCTCACCACAGGGGGCTGAGACCCAGTACTTC. Full variable domain (outside the CDR3, taken from reference TRBV18 and TRBJ2-5): NAGVMQNPRHLVRRRGQEARLRCSPMKGHSHVYWYRQLPEEGLKFMVYLQKENIIDESGMPKERFSAEFPKEGPSILRIQQVVRGDSAAYFCASSPQGAETQYFGPGTRLLVL.

The chain links TRBV10-1 to TRBJ1-3, with 8 bases that match TRBD1. The V segment lost 4 bases and the J segment 3 bases; nucleotides outside the gene matches: 5. This CDR3 has 15 amino acids. The germline V gene encodes CDR1 WNHNN and CDR2 SYGVQD (reference sequence). As DNA, the CDR3 is TGCGCCAGCAGTGTCGGGACAGGTTATGGAAACACCATATATTTT. Residues: CASSVGTGYGNTIYF.

This chain links TRBV7-2 with TRBJ2-7; 7 bases map to TRBD1. The CDR3 runs to 14 residues. V shed 1 base and J 2 bases; nucleotides not matched to a gene: 2. Germline CDR1 is SGHTA and CDR2 is FQGNSA. CDR3 in amino acids: CASSLVQGPYEQYF. In DNA, the CDR3 is TGTGCCAGCAGCTTAGTACAGGGGCCCTACGAGCAGTACTTC. The full variable domain, completed using reference TRBV7-2 and TRBJ2-7, is GAGVSQSPSNKVTEKGKDVELRCDPISGHTALYWYRQSLGQGLEFLIYFQGNSAPDKSGLPSDRFSAERTGGSVSTLTIQRTQQEDSAVYLCASSLVQGPYEQYFGPGTRLTVT.